These 10 T cell receptor beta chains came from one sample sequenced in a study of blood T cell repertoires in COVID-19. Assay used: immunoSEQ multiplex PCR; TCRdb lists only in-frame clones, some missing. Here the sample spans 200,000 to 250,000 clones, roughly 90% being singletons. Sequences were obtained from peripheral blood. The receptors shown here come from a woman aged 55-70 years with acute or convalescent COVID-19.

This chain uses TRBV19 with TRBJ2-5, with 8 bases that match TRBD1. This CDR3 has 17 amino acids. Losses at the gene ends were 1 base for V and 2 bases for J; bases not matched to a gene: 9. CDR1 is LNHDA and CDR2 is SQIVND in the germline V gene (reference sequence). The CDR3 is CASSIVTGVVGQETQYF. CDR3 bases: TGTGCCAGTAGTATAGTGACAGGGGTTGTGGGGCAAGAGACCCAGTACTTC.

The J gene is TRBJ1-2, the V gene TRBV5-1, with D tentatively TRBD1 (6 bases). The CDR3 loop spans 14 amino acids. The V gene's germline CDR1 is SGHRS and CDR2 YFSETQ. Trimming took 0 bases from V and 8 from J, leaving 14 bases between them. The CDR3 DNA sequence: TGCGCCAGCAGCTTGGTGTCAGGGGCAAGGGGCTACACCTTC. Translation gives CASSLVSGARGYTF. The whole variable domain, filled in from reference TRBV5-1 and TRBJ1-2, reads KAGVTQTPRYLIKTRGQQVTLSCSPISGHRSVSWYQQTPGQGLQFLFEYFSETQRNKGNFPGRFSGRQFSNSRSEMNVSTLELGDSALYLCASSLVSGARGYTFGSGTRLTVV.

The genes are TRBV6-1 and TRBJ2-7; possible D gene TRBD2, 6 bases. From germline, CDR1 is MNHNS and CDR2 SASEGT. V lost 2 bases and J lost 1, with 9 bases in between. This CDR3 comprises 14 residues. This CDR3 reads CASSERDFSYEQYF. CDR3 bases: TGTGCCAGCAGTGAAAGGGACTTTTCCTACGAGCAGTACTTC.

This clone was observed once. The chain links TRBV5-4 to TRBJ2-5; 9 bases are a match to TRBD1. CDR1 SGHNT and CDR2 YYREEE come from the germline V gene (reference sequence). The CDR3 has 13 amino acids. Unmatched junction bases numbered 3, after V lost 4 bases and J lost 5 bases. The CDR3 sequence: CASSKDRGETQYF. The CDR3 DNA sequence: TGTGCCAGCAGCAAGGACAGGGGTGAGACCCAGTACTTC.

This clone was observed a handful of times. V gene TRBV5-1 combines with J gene TRBJ2-2, with 9 nucleotides matching TRBD1. This CDR3 has 14 amino acids. The V gene end was trimmed by 4 bases and the J gene end by 7 bases; junction bases not matched to a gene: 5. Germline CDR1 and CDR2: SGHRS and YFSETQ. This CDR3 is CASSRDRAVGELFF. CDR3 bases: TGCGCCAGCAGCCGGGACAGGGCGGTCGGGGAGCTGTTTTTT.

V and J are TRBV5-5 and TRBJ1-1, with 7 bases aligning to TRBD1. This CDR3 comprises 18 residues. Germline CDR1 and CDR2: SGHKS and YYEKEE (reference sequence). Trimming cost V 4 bases and J 1 base; bases outside gene matches: 16. The chain's CDR3 is CASSPPGGRTLKNTEAFF. For the CDR3, the DNA is TGTGCCAGCAGCCCCCCAGGGGGTAGGACCTTAAAGAACACTGAAGCTTTCTTT.

This chain joins TRBV19 and TRBJ2-3, with 7 bases identical to TRBD2. The V gene end was trimmed by 3 bases and the J gene end by 1 base; junction bases not matched to a gene: 10. The CDR3 totals 17 residues. Germline CDR1 reads LNHDA; CDR2 reads SQIVND (reference sequence). CDR3: CASSILTAGKRTDTQYF. In DNA, the CDR3 is TGTGCCAGTAGTATCTTAACAGCGGGAAAACGCACAGATACGCAGTATTTT. The full variable domain, with the rest looked up from reference TRBV19 and TRBJ2-3, is DGGITQSPKYLFRKEGQNVTLSCEQNLNHDAMYWYRQDPGQGLRLIYYSQIVNDFQKGDIAEGYSVSREKKESFPLTVTSAQKNPTAFYLCASSILTAGKRTDTQYFGPGTRLTVL.

This chain joins TRBV6-2 or TRBV6-3 and TRBJ2-7, with a possible D match to TRBD2 (5 bases). Per the germline V gene, CDR1 is MNHEY and CDR2 is SVGEGT. V dropped 5 bases and J dropped 6 bases, with 14 bases sitting between them. The CDR3 extends over 13 amino acids. The CDR3 protein is CASSAGSPVEQYF. In nucleotides, the CDR3 is TGTGCCAGCAGTGCGGGCTCCCCCGTCGAGCAGTACTTC.

The CDR3 protein is CASSPTGPKEKLFF. The CDR3 nucleotides are TGTGCCAGCTCACCCACAGGGCCAAAAGAAAAACTGTTTTTT. The chain combines TRBV18 with TRBJ1-4; tentative D call: TRBD1 (6 bases). The CDR3 has 14 amino acids. From germline, CDR1 is KGHSH and CDR2 LQKENI. V lost 3 bases to trimming and J lost 8 bases, with 13 bases between them.

The rearrangement joins TRBV5-1 to TRBJ2-2; no definite D call. The CDR3 spans 15 residues. V was cut by 4 bases and J by 2 bases, with 12 bases left in between. Germline loops: CDR1 SGHRS, CDR2 YFSETQ. The CDR3: CASSLDLLNTGELFF. CDR3 DNA sequence: TGCGCCAGCAGCCTGGACCTGCTAAACACCGGGGAGCTGTTTTTT. Supplemented by reference TRBV5-1 and TRBJ2-2, the full variable domain reads KAGVTQTPRYLIKTRGQQVTLSCSPISGHRSVSWYQQTPGQGLQFLFEYFSETQRNKGNFPGRFSGRQFSNSRSEMNVSTLELGDSALYLCASSLDLLNTGELFFGEGSRLTVL.